A single sample is the source of the 19 T cell receptor beta chains below, sequenced in a study of cytomegalovirus exposure and HLA in healthy donors. Vbeta (60) and Jbeta (13) primers were used in the PCR. Method: immunoSEQ multiplex PCR; TCRdb's copy keeps in-frame clones and lacks some. The sample shows tens of thousands of clones, around three quarters of them seen only once. Sample: PBMCs. Every receptor here comes from a woman in her forties or fifties in good health and CMV-seropositive.

This clone occurred once. The V gene is TRBV9, the J gene TRBJ2-7; 11 bases agree with TRBD1. The CDR3 totals 14 residues. Trimming cost V 0 bases and J 4 bases; bases outside gene matches: 0. Germline-derived CDR1 and CDR2 are SGDLS and YYNGEE. For the CDR3, the DNA is TGTGCCAGCAGCGTAGGGGACAGGGGGTACGAGCAGTACTTC. Translated, it gives CASSVGDRGYEQYF.

The V gene is TRBV11-2, the J gene TRBJ2-7; no firm D call. This CDR3 has 14 amino acids. V was pared by 1 base and J by 6 bases, with 13 bases between. The germline V gene encodes CDR1 SGHAT and CDR2 FQNNGV. Here the CDR3 DNA reads TGTGCCAGCAGCTTAGCGGCCGCGGCGTCCGAGCAGTACTTC. This codes for CASSLAAAASEQYF.

This clone has more than one count but fewer than ten. This chain links TRBV15 with TRBJ2-7; 8 nucleotides match TRBD1. The CDR3 has 18 amino acids. V shed 0 bases, J shed 0 bases, and the junction held 10 bases outside the gene matches. Germline V lookup: CDR1 LNHNV, CDR2 YYDKDF (reference sequence). DNA for the CDR3: TGTGCCACCAGCAGAGAACAAGGGGACAGGATAGCCTCCTACGAGCAGTACTTC. Translated, it gives CATSREQGDRIASYEQYF.

Here the CDR3 reads CAWSGQNYGYTF. The CDR3 DNA follows: TGTGCCTGGAGTGGACAGAACTATGGCTACACCTTC. The gene calls are TRBV30 and TRBJ1-2; D is possibly TRBD1 (5 bases). From germline, CDR1 is GTSNPN and CDR2 SVGIG (reference sequence). The CDR3 runs 12 residues. V lost 1 base and J 2 bases, leaving 5 bases between the germline ends. Full variable domain (rest looked up from reference TRBV30 and TRBJ1-2): SQTIHQWPATLVQPVGSPLSLECTVEGTSNPNLYWYRQAAGRGLQLLFYSVGIGQISSEVPQNLSASRPQDRQFILSSKKLLLSDSGFYLCAWSGQNYGYTFGSGTRLTVV.

A remark on this clone: Only one base separates this from a far larger clonotype, so it likely reflects a read error. Other nucleotide sequences in the sample specify the same CDR3. The V call is TRBV4-1, the J call TRBJ2-7, with TRBD2 identical over 15 bases. With V trimmed by 3 bases and J by 5 bases, 14 bases remained unmatched. CDR3 length: 19 residues. CDR1 is MGHRA and CDR2 is YSYEKL in the germline V gene. CDR3: CASSHPGLAGGQNKDEQYF. The CDR3 nucleotides read TGCGCCAGCAGCCATCCGGGACTAGCGGGAGGACAAAATAAGGACGAGCAGTACTTC.

The chain links TRBV2 to TRBJ1-5; tentative D call: TRBD1 (6 bases). Per the germline V gene, CDR1 is SNHLY and CDR2 is FYNNEI. CDR3 length: 15 residues. The germline V and J ends were trimmed by 6 bases and 3 bases, with 15 bases remaining between them. In nucleotides, the CDR3 is TGTGCCAGCAGGGTTGACAGGTTGAACAATCAGCCCCAGCATTTT. This translates into CASRVDRLNNQPQHF.

The CDR3 is CASSQDRGGFNTGELFF. In nucleotides, the CDR3 is TGTGCCAGCAGCCAAGATAGAGGGGGCTTTAACACCGGGGAGCTGTTTTTT. The J gene is TRBJ2-2, the V gene TRBV14, with 7 bases lining up with TRBD1. The germline V gene encodes CDR1 SGHDN and CDR2 FVKESK. The CDR3 spans 17 residues. V lost 0 bases, J lost 2 bases, and 6 bases stayed unmatched.

This clone was found once. The chain couples TRBV5-4 to TRBJ2-3; a weak D match, TRBD2 (7 bases). Germline V gene sequence: CDR1 SGHNT, CDR2 YYREEE (reference sequence). V was clipped by 3 bases and J by 4 bases, with 18 bases between them. This CDR3 region has 16 residues. CDR3 residues: CASSSGGTSISDTQYF. The CDR3, as DNA: TGTGCCAGCAGCTCCGGGGGGACAAGCATTTCAGATACGCAGTATTTT.

This clone was found a few times. The rearrangement links TRBV5-4 to TRBJ1-3; the D gene is possibly TRBD1 (5 bases). The CDR3 extends over 17 amino acids. CDR1 SGHNT and CDR2 YYREEE come from the germline V gene (reference sequence). Trimming cost V 1 base and J 2 bases, with 16 bases left between them. In nucleotides, the CDR3 is TGTGCCAGCAGCTTGAGTCAGGGAAGTAAGGCTGGAAACACCATATATTTT. This gives the protein CASSLSQGSKAGNTIYF.

V and J are TRBV15 and TRBJ1-6; no clear D gene. The V end was cut by 4 bases, the J end by 7 bases, with 11 bases between. Germline CDR1 is LNHNV and CDR2 is YYDKDF (reference sequence). The CDR3 is made up of 14 amino acids. The CDR3 region is CATSNGEGNSPLHF. CDR3 DNA: TGTGCCACCAGCAACGGGGAGGGCAATTCACCCCTCCACTTT.

This CDR3 reads CASSSPGTSSSYEQYF. For the CDR3, the DNA is TGTGCCAGCAGTTCTCCAGGGACTTCCAGCTCCTACGAGCAGTACTTC. The chain has TRBV28 and TRBJ2-7, with a weak D call TRBD2 (6 bases). Germline-derived CDR1 and CDR2 are MDHEN and SYDVKM. The CDR3 length is 16 residues. Trimming cost V 4 bases and J 0 bases, with 16 bases left between them.

The J gene is TRBJ1-5, the V gene TRBV7-8; no reliable D call. Germline lookup yields CDR1 SGHVS and CDR2 FQNEAQ. Between the trimmed V and J ends, which lost 10 bases and 2 bases, there was a span of 18 bases. The CDR3 covers 15 residues. CDR3 region: CATGHRLFGNQPQHF. The CDR3 DNA reads as TGTGCCACGGGTCACCGATTATTCGGCAATCAGCCCCAGCATTTT.

V is TRBV5-4 and J is TRBJ2-1; 10 bases match TRBD2. CDR1 SGHNT and CDR2 YYREEE come from the germline V gene (reference sequence). The CDR3 has 15 residues. The trim removed 0 bases at V and 7 bases at J, leaving 4 bases unmatched. The CDR3 DNA reads TGTGCCAGCAGCTTGGCTAGCGGGAGTTGGAATGAGCAGTTCTTC. Translating gives CASSLASGSWNEQFF.

This clone was counted a single time. V usage is TRBV5-1 and J usage is TRBJ1-2; D unresolved. Germline loops: CDR1 SGHRS, CDR2 YFSETQ. V was shortened by 4 bases and J by 5 bases, with 15 bases between the two germline ends. CDR3 length: 14 residues. CDR3 nucleotides: TGCGCCAGCAGCCCGCAGGCGGGGTTGTATGGCTACACCTTC. As protein: CASSPQAGLYGYTF.

This clone was recorded a few times. The V and J genes are TRBV15 and TRBJ2-5; TRBD2 agrees at 11 bases. CDR3 length: 16 residues. V trimming: 5 bases; J trimming: 1 base; junction bases outside the gene matches: 6. Germline CDR1 reads LNHNV; CDR2 reads YYDKDF (reference sequence). The CDR3 DNA is TGTGCCACCAGCGGTGGGACTAGCGGCCCCCAAGAGACCCAGTACTTC. Amino acid sequence: CATSGGTSGPQETQYF.

The gene calls are TRBV5-1 and TRBJ2-7; possible D gene TRBD2, 5 bases. Germline lookup yields CDR1 SGHRS and CDR2 YFSETQ. This CDR3 region has 14 residues. Trimming pared 0 bases from V and 3 bases from J, leaving 10 bases between. CDR3 residues: CASSLVGDYYEQYF. As DNA, the CDR3 is TGCGCCAGCAGCTTGGTTGGAGACTACTACGAGCAGTACTTC.

The rearrangement uses TRBV14 and TRBJ2-1, with a tentative D call TRBD2 (5 bases). Trimming stripped 4 bases from V and 2 bases from J, with 15 bases between. Germline assignment: CDR1 SGHDN and CDR2 FVKESK. The CDR3 is 16 amino acids. The CDR3 DNA follows: TGTGCCAGCAGCCGAGGAGCCGGGATAGCCTACAATGAGCAGTTCTTC. Its protein is CASSRGAGIAYNEQFF. Full variable domain (outside the CDR3, taken from reference TRBV14 and TRBJ2-1): EAGVTQFPSHSVIEKGQTVTLRCDPISGHDNLYWYRRVMGKEIKFLLHFVKESKQDESGMPNNRFLAERTGGTYSTLKVQPAELEDSGVYFCASSRGAGIAYNEQFFGPGTRLTVL.

There are a few counts of this clone. This chain links TRBV7-8 with TRBJ1-2; TRBD1 agrees at 10 bases. Trimming took 4 bases from V and 4 from J; bases not matched to a gene: 6. Looked up from germline, CDR1 is SGHVS and CDR2 is FQNEAQ. The CDR3 loop spans 15 amino acids. This CDR3 reads CASSSGTGEGYGYTF. The DNA of the CDR3 is TGTGCCAGCAGCTCCGGGACAGGGGAAGGCTATGGCTACACCTTC.

This chain connects TRBV28 to TRBJ2-7, with 10 bases that match TRBD1. This CDR3 is 19 amino acids long. Per the germline V gene, CDR1 is MDHEN and CDR2 is SYDVKM. V lost 5 bases and J lost 3; bases outside the gene matches: 19. The CDR3 region has the DNA TGTGCCAGCAGTCGAAAAAAACTTACCGGGACAGGGGAGAGCTACGAGCAGTACTTC. It encodes CASSRKKLTGTGESYEQYF.